One and the same sample provided the 22 T cell receptor beta chains below, sequenced in a study of regulatory T cells in long-lasting Graves disease. For TCR beta, libraries came from iRepertoire HTBI primers and Arm-PCR of CDR3 regions. Each CDR3 protein gets one entry after TCRdb re-called the multiplex PCR reads with MiXCR. The table has 510,000 or so distinct CDR3 sequences, approximately 12% seen once. The sample's time point: newly diagnosed GD, antithyroid drugs for less than 3 months. PBMCs were the source of the RNA used for TCR sequencing. This sample also belongs to another study, concerning T cells in Graves' hyperthyroidism and ophthalmopathy.

The source material was peripheral blood mononuclear cells (PBMCs), sampled at new diagnosis, from a patient treated with antithyroid drugs. Receptors originate from a woman aged 25-40 years with Graves disease.

This clonotype showed up many times. The chain uses TRBV30 and TRBJ2-1; D gene uncertain. Per the germline V gene, CDR1 is GTSNPN and CDR2 is SVGIG (reference sequence). The CDR3 sequence is 12 residues long. V lost 2 bases and J 1 base, leaving 3 bases between the germline ends. This CDR3 is CAWSRSYNEQFF. DNA of the CDR3: TGTGCCTGGAGTAGGTCCTACAATGAGCAGTTCTTC.

This clonotype turned up a few times. The CDR3, as DNA: TGTGCCACCGGAAACAGGGGTCGCAATCAGCCCCAGCATTTT. Translated, it gives CATGNRGRNQPQHF. This chain connects TRBV6-1 to TRBJ1-5; 7 bases are shared with TRBD1. The V gene end was trimmed by 10 bases and the J gene end by 2 bases; junction bases not matched to a gene: 8. Germline V gives CDR1 MNHNS, CDR2 SASEGT. This CDR3 has 14 amino acids.

The sample holds many counts of this clonotype. V gene TRBV12-3 or TRBV12-4 combines with J gene TRBJ2-7, with TRBD2 matching 7 bases. After removal of 2 bases from V and 2 bases from J, the junction contained 6 bases not matched to a gene. This CDR3 comprises 15 residues. The CDR3, as DNA: TGTGCCAGCAGTTTAAACGGGAGGCGCCCCTACGAGCAGTACTTC. Its translation: CASSLNGRRPYEQYF.

V is TRBV9 and J is TRBJ2-2, with 9 bases that match TRBD2. Germline assignment: CDR1 SGDLS and CDR2 YYNGEE. This CDR3 comprises 17 residues. Trimming took 0 bases from V and 2 from J; bases not matched to a gene: 5. The CDR3 DNA sequence: TGTGCCAGCAGCGTAGCTCGACTAGCGGAAAACACCGGGGAGCTGTTTTTT. Amino acid sequence: CASSVARLAENTGELFF.

This clonotype was seen repeatedly, ten times or more. This chain connects TRBV7-2 to TRBJ2-3; D might be TRBD1 (5 bases). The CDR3 loop spans 16 amino acids. Germline loops: CDR1 SGHTA, CDR2 FQGNSA. The V end lost 1 base, the J end lost 1 base, and 12 bases lay between the germline ends. The CDR3 loop is CASSLGGGARTDTQYF. The CDR3 nucleotides are TGTGCCAGCAGCTTAGGGGGCGGCGCCCGCACAGATACGCAGTATTTT.

This clonotype appeared many times. The junction differs from germline at one of its ends, possibly a read error. The chain employs TRBV11-2 and TRBJ2-1; either TRBD1 or TRBD2 may fit D (5 bases each). The CDR3 is made up of 15 amino acids. Germline V gene lookup returns CDR1 SGHAT and CDR2 FQNNGV. CDR3 bases: TGTGCCAGCAGCTTAGATATAGGGGAGTACAGTGAGCAGTTCTTC. Encoded protein: CASSLDIGEYSEQFF.

This chain connects TRBV6-5 to TRBJ1-2; D is perhaps TRBD1 (5 bases). Trimming removed 2 bases at V and 9 bases at J, with 7 bases between. This CDR3 contains 11 residues. Germline CDR1 MNHEY, CDR2 SVGAGI. This CDR3 is CASSYGARYTF. As DNA, the CDR3 is TGTGCCAGCAGTTACGGGGCACGCTACACCTTC.

The chain couples TRBV7-3 to TRBJ1-1; tentative D call: TRBD1 (5 bases). V was trimmed by 5 bases and J by 0 bases, leaving 16 bases between them. Germline CDR1 reads SGHTA; CDR2 reads FQGTGA. The CDR3 length is 16 residues. The CDR3 nucleotides are TGTGCCAGCAGCCTCGGGCCACGGGGCGTGAACACTGAAGCTTTCTTT. Protein: CASSLGPRGVNTEAFF.

With respect to this clonotype: This may be a read error: a much more frequent sequence differs by one nucleotide. The chain employs TRBV28 and TRBJ2-2, with a tentative D call TRBD1 (5 bases). This CDR3 has 18 amino acids. Germline-derived CDR1 and CDR2 are MDHEN and SYDVKM. In DNA form, the CDR3 reads TGTGCCGGCAGTTTTAATACAGGTCGTCGAACAAACACCGGGGAGCTGTTTTTT. Translated, it gives CAGSFNTGRRTNTGELFF.

Points on this clonotype: This sequence may be a read error, since a much larger clone differs from it by one base. This chain links TRBV27 with TRBJ2-1; D might be TRBD1 or TRBD2, each matching 5 bases. Germline V gene data show CDR1 as MNHEY and CDR2 as SMNVEV (reference sequence). With 4 bases removed from V and 9 bases from J, the gap between germline ends came to 19 bases. This CDR3 has 15 amino acids. Written as DNA, the CDR3 is TGTGCCAGCAGTTCTCGCCCCGGGACCCACAGTGAGCAGTTCTTC. Protein: CASSSRPGTHSEQFF.

About this clonotype: A read error may produce the germline difference seen at one junction end. The CDR3 sequence: CVSSSTGQAFNEQFF. In DNA form, the CDR3 reads TGCGTCAGCAGCAGCACGGGACAGGCTTTCAATGAGCAGTTCTTC. The genes are TRBV5-1 and TRBJ2-1, with TRBD1 identical over 8 bases. CDR1 and CDR2 from the germline V gene are SGHRS and YFSETQ. The CDR3 is 15 residues long.

About this clonotype itself: One base away lies a much larger clone, so this may be a sequencing read error. The rearrangement links TRBV6-1 to TRBJ2-7; 12 bases fit TRBD2. CDR1 is MNHNS and CDR2 is SASEGT in the germline V gene. The V and J ends lost 6 bases and 9 bases, in that order; junction bases with no gene match: 9. CDR3 length: 14 amino acids. CDR3 loop: CASRPRLAGDVQYF. In nucleotides, the CDR3 is TGTGCCAGCAGGCCTCGACTAGCGGGAGACGTGCAGTACTTC.

The chain employs TRBV20-1 and TRBJ2-3; TRBD1 agrees at 7 bases. CDR3 length equals 14 residues. Germline V gives CDR1 DFQATT, CDR2 SNEGSKA (reference sequence). V shed 4 bases, J shed 2 bases, and the junction held 6 bases outside the gene matches. CDR3 DNA: TGCAGTGCTACCGGGACAGTGATCACAGATACGCAGTATTTT. This gives the protein CSATGTVITDTQYF.

The sample holds many counts of this clonotype. The rearrangement links TRBV18 to TRBJ1-2; tentative D call: TRBD1 (5 bases). Trimming stripped 4 bases from V and 6 bases from J, with 12 bases between. Germline-derived CDR1 and CDR2 are KGHSH and LQKENI. The length of the CDR3 is 13 residues. CDR3 bases: TGTGCCAGCTCACATGGGACCGCGGATGGCTACACCTTC. This sequence encodes CASSHGTADGYTF.

The chain carries TRBV7-9 and TRBJ1-2; D may be TRBD1 (5 bases). The CDR3 totals 14 residues. Trimming cost V 1 base and J 8 bases, with 14 bases left between them. Germline lookup yields CDR1 SEHNR and CDR2 FQNEAQ (reference sequence). The CDR3 bases are TGTGCCAGCAGCTTAGGTGTCCCAAAGGGGGGCTACACCTTC. Protein sequence: CASSLGVPKGGYTF.

This clonotype came up a few times. The V gene is TRBV19, the J gene TRBJ1-1; 11 nucleotides align to TRBD1. V shed 6 bases, J shed 6 bases, and the junction held 3 bases outside the gene matches. CDR1 LNHDA and CDR2 SQIVND come from the germline V gene (reference sequence). The CDR3 runs to 13 residues. The CDR3 DNA reads TGTGCCAGTAGGGACAGGGGGCCCCCTGAAGCTTTCTTT. Residues: CASRDRGPPEAFF.

This clonotype has ten or more counts. For the CDR3, the DNA is TGCAGTGCGCTAGCGGGAGGAGGGTCAGATACGCAGTATTTT. Its protein is CSALAGGGSDTQYF. The chain links TRBV20-1 to TRBJ2-3; 11 bases are a match to TRBD2. Germline lookup yields CDR1 DFQATT and CDR2 SNEGSKA (reference sequence). The V and J ends lost 6 bases and 4 bases, in that order; junction bases with no gene match: 6. The CDR3 consists of 14 residues.

The table lists this clonotype with many counts. The chain carries TRBV20-1 and TRBJ2-3; TRBD1 or TRBD2 may be the D gene (6 bases each). This CDR3 has 12 residues. V shed 7 bases and J shed 1 base, with 9 bases lying between them. CDR1 and CDR2 (germline): DFQATT, SNEGSKA (reference sequence). In DNA form, the CDR3 reads TGCAGTGTGGGGGGCGGCACAGATACGCAGTATTTT. This codes for CSVGGGTDTQYF.

At least ten counts were recorded for this clonotype. The chain couples TRBV10-3 to TRBJ1-6; 9 bases agree with TRBD1. This CDR3 is 15 amino acids long. CDR1 and CDR2 from the germline V gene are ENHRY and SYGVKD. The V and J ends lost 1 base and 13 bases, in that order; junction bases with no gene match: 8. This CDR3 reads CAISEFGTGTDPLHF. Here the CDR3 DNA reads TGTGCCATCAGTGAGTTTGGGACAGGGACCGACCCCCTCCACTTT.

This clonotype was seen ten or more times. The chain combines TRBV20-1 with TRBJ2-1; the match to TRBD2 covers 10 bases. The germline gives CDR1 DFQATT, CDR2 SNEGSKA (reference sequence). The CDR3 extends over 15 amino acids. V lost 4 bases and J lost 7; bases outside the gene matches: 10. This CDR3 reads CSATPSGSERNEQFF. CDR3 coding DNA: TGCAGTGCTACCCCTAGCGGGAGCGAACGGAATGAGCAGTTCTTC.

This clonotype was detected ten times or more. The V and J genes are TRBV6-1 and TRBJ2-1; TRBD2 matches at 9 bases. Germline V CDR1 and CDR2: MNHNS, SASEGT. V lost 6 bases and J lost 9; bases outside the gene matches: 6. This CDR3 has 13 residues. The chain's CDR3 is CASSEREVVEQFF. The CDR3 DNA reads as TGTGCCAGCAGCGAGCGGGAGGTGGTTGAGCAGTTCTTC.

This clonotype was detected ten times or more. V usage is TRBV20-1 and J usage is TRBJ2-3, with a weak D call TRBD1 (5 bases). The CDR3 length is 18 residues. Deletions cut 3 bases from V and 6 bases from J, with 28 bases between. Per the germline V gene, CDR1 is DFQATT and CDR2 is SNEGSKA (reference sequence). CDR3 coding DNA: TGCAGTGCTAGGGGCCCAGGGCGTGCAAAATCGGCTTTCGATACGCAGTATTTT. Amino acid sequence: CSARGPGRAKSAFDTQYF.